The present T cell receptor beta chain was sequenced within a study of T cell repertoires in cytomegalovirus infection. The CDR3 is made up of 16 amino acids. The germline CDR1 and CDR2 sequences are KGHSH and LQKENI. V trimming: 1 base; J trimming: 7 bases; junction bases outside the gene matches: 7. TCRdb reprocessed the reads via MiXCR and lists one record per CDR3 protein. The repertoire has about 130,000 distinct CDR3 sequences, about 24% of them found once; the top ten carry 30% to 40%. Comments on this clonotype: Its antigen remains unknown.

The TCR comes from a human donor in good health (CMV status not recorded). Some clones in this sample may be carry-over from other donors' samples. Sequencing used PBMCs, sequenced either directly or after in vitro stimulation (not recorded which). The chain recombines TRBV18 with TRBJ1-6; TRBD1 matches at 7 bases. CDR3 region: CASSPQETGTNSPLHF. The DNA of the CDR3 is TGTGCCAGCTCACCACAGGAGACAGGGACAAATTCACCCCTCCACTTT.